This TCR beta chain was sequenced for a study of regulatory T cells in long-lasting Graves disease. CDR3 regions were amplified by Arm-PCR using iRepertoire HTBI primers to build TCR beta libraries. A single record per CDR3 protein comes from TCRdb applying MiXCR to the multiplex PCR reads. The table lists around 300,000 distinct CDR3 sequences, around 20% of them singletons. Time point meaning: persistent/refractory GD, antithyroid drugs over 5 years with positive TRAb. PBMC RNA was the source of the TCR library. EDTA tubes received around 9.4 milliliters of collected peripheral blood. The length of the CDR3 is 13 residues. Unmatched junction bases numbered 12, after V lost 6 bases and J lost 13 bases. This clonotype has at least ten counts. Its cognate antigen is unknown. Study-level points and caveats: TRBV28 was favored in persistent disease, as were TRBJ1-2 and TRBJ2-5.

The source was peripheral blood mononuclear cells (PBMCs), collected when the disease was refractory, from a patient treated with antithyroid drugs. The chain recombines TRBV12-3 or TRBV12-4 with TRBJ1-2, with 9 bases matching TRBD1. The receptor was isolated from a female donor with Graves disease. For the CDR3, the DNA is TGTGCCAGCAGCCCCCGGGACAGGGACCGAAGCACCTTC. Protein sequence: CASSPRDRDRSTF.